This note documents a single TCR beta chain sequence. This sample was taken from a study of blood T cell repertoires in COVID-19. For the study at large: PBMCs, B-cell-depleted T cells, or T cells provided the cDNA or gDNA that made up the material.

Sequencing used immunoSEQ multiplex PCR; TCRdb keeps in-frame clones, though not all of them. Here the sample spans around 190,000 clones, 84% being singletons. The sample was peripheral blood. This TCR came from a human donor in a cohort sampled during active COVID-19.

The CDR3 bases are TGTGCCAGCAGCTTTGACAGGGTCCTCTCTGGGGCCAACGTCCTGACTTTC. Its protein is CASSFDRVLSGANVLTF. The chain uses TRBV5-4 and TRBJ2-6, with 7 bases matching TRBD1. The V gene's germline CDR1 is SGHNT and CDR2 YYREEE (reference sequence). This CDR3 has 17 amino acids. With 2 bases clipped from V and 0 bases from J, the junction kept 5 bases outside the gene matches.